One and the same sample provided the 25 T cell receptor beta chains below, sequenced in a study of blood T cell repertoires in COVID-19. The data were produced by immunoSEQ multiplex PCR, yet TCRdb's version contains in-frame clones alone and is incomplete. The table lists over 80,000 clones, 70% to 90% of them singletons. The sequenced material came from peripheral blood. The source of these receptors is a woman older than 75 with acute or convalescent COVID-19.

V usage is TRBV27 and J usage is TRBJ2-1; 8 bases are a match to TRBD2. Trimming took 3 bases from V and 4 from J; bases not matched to a gene: 8. CDR1 and CDR2 from the germline V gene are MNHEY and SMNVEV (reference sequence). CDR3 size: 16 residues. CDR3 in amino acids: CASSFLTGGPYNEQFF. DNA of the CDR3: TGTGCCAGCAGTTTTCTCACGGGAGGGCCGTACAATGAGCAGTTCTTC.

The chain carries TRBV5-5 and TRBJ1-6; D not resolved. Germline-derived CDR1 and CDR2 are SGHKS and YYEKEE (reference sequence). The V gene lost 1 base and the J gene lost 5 bases, with 7 bases spanning the gap. The CDR3 is made up of 14 amino acids. For the CDR3, the DNA is TGTGCCAGCAGCTTGAGCGGTGATAATTCACCCCTCCACTTT. Translation: CASSLSGDNSPLHF.

The V gene is TRBV5-4, the J gene TRBJ2-5, with a possible D match to TRBD2 (6 bases). Germline V gene lookup returns CDR1 SGHNT and CDR2 YYREEE (reference sequence). The CDR3 runs to 15 residues. Trimming pared 2 bases from V and 5 bases from J, leaving 16 bases between. CDR3 sequence: CASSLGLALSETQYF. CDR3 in DNA: TGTGCCAGCAGCTTAGGCCTAGCGCTATCGGAGACCCAGTACTTC.

The gene calls are TRBV18 and TRBJ1-6, with D uncertain. The V gene lost 5 bases and the J gene lost 10 bases, with 21 bases spanning the gap. Germline V gene data show CDR1 as KGHSH and CDR2 as LQKENI. CDR3 length: 16 residues. CDR3 loop: CASSATFQDSGSPLHF. The CDR3 nucleotides are TGTGCCAGCTCAGCTACGTTCCAGGACTCTGGATCACCCCTCCACTTT. Full variable domain (outside the CDR3, taken from reference TRBV18 and TRBJ1-6): NAGVMQNPRHLVRRRGQEARLRCSPMKGHSHVYWYRQLPEEGLKFMVYLQKENIIDESGMPKERFSAEFPKEGPSILRIQQVVRGDSAAYFCASSATFQDSGSPLHFGNGTRLTVT.

The chain recombines TRBV30 with TRBJ1-3; no definite D call. The CDR3 contains 13 residues. Deletions cut 4 bases from V and 2 bases from J, with 9 bases between. Germline values: CDR1 GTSNPN, CDR2 SVGIG (reference sequence). The CDR3 nucleotides are TGTGCCTGGATACTGGTCGCTGGAAACACCATATATTTT. It translates to CAWILVAGNTIYF.

V gene TRBV29-1 combines with J gene TRBJ2-7; maybe TRBD1 (6 bases). The CDR3 covers 11 residues. The V and J ends lost 7 bases and 3 bases respectively, with 10 bases between them. In germline, CDR1 is SQVTM, CDR2 ANQGSEA. The CDR3 nucleotides are TGCAGCGGGTTACAGGGCTACGAGCAGTACTTC. Its translation: CSGLQGYEQYF.

The chain employs TRBV6-2 or TRBV6-3 and TRBJ1-5; 7 positions match TRBD1. Germline V CDR1 and CDR2: MNHEY, SVGEGT. The length of the CDR3 is 17 residues. With V trimmed by 2 bases and J by 0 bases, 7 bases remained unmatched. The CDR3 DNA sequence: TGTGCCAGCAGTTACAGGGACAGCCAAAATAGCAATCAGCCCCAGCATTTT. Translated, it gives CASSYRDSQNSNQPQHF.

CDR3 loop: CSVLTGTSIGFF. The DNA of the CDR3 is TGCAGCGTTTTGACAGGAACTTCGATTGGTTTCTTT. The chain has TRBV29-1 and TRBJ1-1, with D perhaps matching TRBD1 (6 bases). Germline CDR1 is SQVTM and CDR2 is ANQGSEA. The CDR3 extends over 12 amino acids. V was pared by 5 bases and J by 13 bases, with 20 bases between. The whole variable domain, filled in from reference TRBV29-1 and TRBJ1-1, reads SAVISQKPSRDICQRGTSLTIQCQVDSQVTMMFWYRQQPGQSLTLIATANQGSEATYESGFVIDKFPISRPNLTFSTLTVSNMSPEDSSIYLCSVLTGTSIGFFGQGTRLTVV.

The chain combines TRBV3-1 (or the pseudogene TRBV3-2) with TRBJ2-3; D is unclear. The CDR3 length is 16 residues. The germline CDR1 and CDR2 sequences are LGHDT and YNNKEL (reference sequence). Trimming removed 4 bases from V and 0 bases from J, with 14 bases in between. The CDR3 bases are TGTGCCAGCAGCCCGTCGGAGAGCCGTAGCACAGATACGCAGTATTTT. As protein: CASSPSESRSTDTQYF.

The chain has TRBV18 and TRBJ2-5, with 8 bases fitting TRBD2. The CDR3 consists of 15 residues. Unmatched junction bases numbered 10, after V lost 5 bases and J lost 5 bases. The germline gives CDR1 KGHSH, CDR2 LQKENI. CDR3 in DNA: TGTGCCAGCTCATCGGCCATAGCGGGAATGGAGACCCAGTACTTC. Its protein product is CASSSAIAGMETQYF.

The V and J genes are TRBV18 and TRBJ1-2; possibly TRBD1 for D (6 bases). Germline values: CDR1 KGHSH, CDR2 LQKENI. This CDR3 contains 13 residues. Trimming shortened V by 1 base and J by 8 bases, and 11 bases separated the two germline ends. The CDR3 DNA follows: TGTGCCAGCTCACCACTACAGGGCTCGGGCTACACCTTC. This gives the protein CASSPLQGSGYTF.

The chain couples TRBV28 to TRBJ1-5; perhaps TRBD1 as D (5 bases). Trimming took 3 bases from V and 0 from J, leaving 9 bases between them. The length of the CDR3 is 15 residues. Germline lookup yields CDR1 MDHEN and CDR2 SYDVKM. CDR3 sequence (DNA): TGTGCCAGCAGTTTGGGGCAGTATAGCAATCAGCCCCAGCATTTT. As protein: CASSLGQYSNQPQHF.

The chain is built from TRBV11-2 and TRBJ1-4; TRBD1 might be the D (6 bases). The CDR3 sequence is 14 residues long. Germline CDR1 is SGHAT and CDR2 is FQNNGV. The V gene lost 5 bases and the J gene lost 7 bases, with 14 bases spanning the gap. The CDR3 reads CASSNGQTFEKLFF. The CDR3 nucleotides read TGTGCCAGCAGCAACGGACAGACCTTTGAAAAACTGTTTTTT.

The genes are TRBV19 and TRBJ1-1; no firm D call. The CDR3 sequence is 12 residues long. Germline lookup yields CDR1 LNHDA and CDR2 SQIVND (reference sequence). The V end was cut by 3 bases, the J end by 3 bases, with 5 bases between. CDR3 bases: TGTGCCAGTAGTATCGGTTACACTGAAGCTTTCTTT. It translates to CASSIGYTEAFF.

The chain combines TRBV19 with TRBJ2-3; TRBD1 agrees at 9 bases. Germline V gene data show CDR1 as LNHDA and CDR2 as SQIVND (reference sequence). Germline trimming cut 4 bases from V and 3 bases from J; bases unmatched to any gene: 11. This CDR3 is built from 17 residues. The CDR3 loop is CASSTSRTGAGTDTQYF. For the CDR3, the DNA is TGTGCCAGTAGTACATCGAGGACAGGGGCAGGGACAGATACGCAGTATTTT.

The rearrangement joins TRBV10-1 to TRBJ1-1, with a tentative D call TRBD1 (6 bases). Germline V gene data show CDR1 as WNHNN and CDR2 as SYGVQD (reference sequence). The V gene lost 6 bases and the J gene lost 4 bases, with 15 bases spanning the gap. The CDR3 is 14 amino acids. The DNA of the CDR3 is TGCGCCAGCAGCCACAGGGAGTCGGGCACTGAAGCTTTCTTT. Translated: CASSHRESGTEAFF.

The chain joins TRBV7-6 to TRBJ1-2, with D perhaps TRBD1 (5 bases). Germline CDR1 and CDR2: SGHVS and FNYEAQ. V was shortened by 7 bases and J by 6 bases, with 9 bases between the two germline ends. This CDR3 comprises 11 residues. CDR3 nucleotide sequence: TGTGCCAGCATCGTAGGGGATGGCTACACCTTC. Residues: CASIVGDGYTF. Full variable domain (outside the CDR3, taken from reference TRBV7-6 and TRBJ1-2): GAGVSQSPRYKVTKRGQDVALRCDPISGHVSLYWYRQALGQGPEFLTYFNYEAQQDKSGLPNDRFSAERPEGSISTLTIQRTEQRDSAMYRCASIVGDGYTFGSGTRLTVV.

This chain links TRBV6-5 with TRBJ1-5, with D possibly being TRBD1 (6 bases). Germline loops: CDR1 MNHEY, CDR2 SVGAGI. This CDR3 has 15 residues. Trimming took 7 bases from V and 0 from J, leaving 13 bases between them. The CDR3 region has the DNA TGTGCCAGCAAAGTACAGGGATCTAGCAATCAGCCCCAGCATTTT. Encoded protein: CASKVQGSSNQPQHF.

The chain has TRBV4-3 and TRBJ2-1, with 8 bases that match TRBD1. The germline V gene encodes CDR1 LGHNA and CDR2 YSLEER. V gave up 2 bases and J gave up 4 bases; unmatched junction bases: 4. The CDR3 length is 15 residues. In nucleotides, the CDR3 is TGCGCCAGCAGCCAATTCCAGGGGGCTTACAATGAGCAGTTCTTC. Translation: CASSQFQGAYNEQFF.

This chain links TRBV7-2 with TRBJ1-2, with D perhaps matching TRBD1 (6 bases). CDR1 SGHTA and CDR2 FQGNSA come from the germline V gene. CDR3 size: 14 residues. Trimming cost V 5 bases and J 6 bases, with 16 bases left between them. CDR3 DNA sequence: TGTGCCAGCAGCCCTTCGCAGGGGCGGGATGGCTACACCTTC. This gives the protein CASSPSQGRDGYTF.

The V call is TRBV12-3 or TRBV12-4, the J call TRBJ1-1; 10 nucleotides align to TRBD1. The CDR3 length is 13 residues. With 6 bases clipped from V and 4 bases from J, the junction kept 2 bases outside the gene matches. The CDR3 spells CASSWDRGTEAFF. Written as DNA, the CDR3 is TGTGCCAGCAGCTGGGACAGGGGCACTGAAGCTTTCTTT.

The V call is TRBV3-1 (or the pseudogene TRBV3-2), the J call TRBJ1-6; the D is unclear. Trimming shortened V by 2 bases and J by 10 bases, and 9 bases separated the two germline ends. The germline V gene has CDR1 LGHDT and CDR2 YNNKEL (reference sequence). This CDR3 region has 13 residues. Here the CDR3 reads CASSQRGRSPLHF. CDR3 DNA: TGTGCCAGCAGCCAAAGAGGGAGGTCACCCCTCCACTTT.

The chain couples TRBV28 to TRBJ1-4, with D perhaps TRBD1 (6 bases). Trimming shortened V by 9 bases and J by 0 bases, and 14 bases separated the two germline ends. CDR3 size: 15 residues. Looked up from germline, CDR1 is MDHEN and CDR2 is SYDVKM. CDR3 sequence: CASTRTDATNEKLFF. Here the CDR3 DNA reads TGTGCCAGTACCCGGACAGATGCAACTAATGAAAAACTGTTTTTT.

The gene calls are TRBV5-1 and TRBJ2-1, with D maybe TRBD1 (5 bases). Germline V gives CDR1 SGHRS, CDR2 YFSETQ. V shed 3 bases and J shed 5 bases, with 15 bases lying between them. The CDR3 covers 15 residues. The CDR3 reads CASSSPLTVNNEQFF. For the CDR3, the DNA is TGCGCCAGCAGCTCCCCCCTGACAGTTAACAATGAGCAGTTCTTC. Filled out from reference TRBV5-1 and TRBJ2-1, the complete variable domain reads KAGVTQTPRYLIKTRGQQVTLSCSPISGHRSVSWYQQTPGQGLQFLFEYFSETQRNKGNFPGRFSGRQFSNSRSEMNVSTLELGDSALYLCASSSPLTVNNEQFFGPGTRLTVL.

The chain employs TRBV5-1 and TRBJ2-2, with 8 bases identical to TRBD2. The CDR3 is 16 residues long. V lost 4 bases, J lost 6 bases, and 11 bases stayed unmatched. Germline CDR1 reads SGHRS; CDR2 reads YFSETQ. The CDR3 loop is CASSRESGLAAGELFF. CDR3 bases: TGCGCCAGCAGCCGCGAATCTGGACTAGCCGCCGGGGAGCTGTTTTTT.